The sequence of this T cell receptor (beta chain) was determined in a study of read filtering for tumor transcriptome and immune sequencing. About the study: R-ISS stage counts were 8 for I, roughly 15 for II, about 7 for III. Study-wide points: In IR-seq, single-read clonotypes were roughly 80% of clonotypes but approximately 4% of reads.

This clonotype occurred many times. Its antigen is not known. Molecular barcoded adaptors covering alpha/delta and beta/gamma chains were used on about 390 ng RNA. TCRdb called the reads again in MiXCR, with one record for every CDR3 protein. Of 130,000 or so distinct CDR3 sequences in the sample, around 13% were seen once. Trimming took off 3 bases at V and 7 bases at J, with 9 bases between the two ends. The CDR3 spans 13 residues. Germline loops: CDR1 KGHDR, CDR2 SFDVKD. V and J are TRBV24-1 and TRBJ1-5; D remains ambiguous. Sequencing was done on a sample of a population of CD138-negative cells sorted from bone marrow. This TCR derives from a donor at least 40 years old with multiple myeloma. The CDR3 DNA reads TGTGCCACCAGTGATCATAGTGGACAGCCCCAGCATTTT. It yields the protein CATSDHSGQPQHF.